Following are 29 T cell receptor beta chains from one sample sequenced in a study of cytomegalovirus exposure and HLA in healthy donors. Vbeta (60) and Jbeta (13) primers were used in the PCR. TCRdb's table, derived via immunoSEQ multiplex PCR, lists solely in-frame clones and lacks some. Of more than 140,000 clones in the sample, roughly 79% were seen once. The sequencing input was PBMCs. The receptors were gathered from a male donor in good health and CMV-seronegative.

About this clone: At one of its ends the junction is not consistent with the germline gene, which may arise from a read error. The chain couples TRBV19 to TRBJ2-2; 8 bases align to TRBD1. This CDR3 contains 17 residues. The germline CDR1 and CDR2 sequences are LNHDA and SQIVND (reference sequence). CDR3 DNA: TGCGGATCGCAAAGTCGCCGGGGGACAGGTTTATCCGGGGAGCTGTTTTTT. Translated: CGSQSRRGTGLSGELFF. The full variable domain, with the rest looked up from reference TRBV19 and TRBJ2-2, is DGGITQSPKYLFRKEGQNVTLSCEQNLNHDAMYWYRQDPGQGLRLIYYSQIVNDFQKGDIAEGYSVSREKKESFPLTVTSAQKNPTAFYLCGSQSRRGTGLSGELFFGEGSRLTVL.

This clone was observed once. V gene TRBV14 combines with J gene TRBJ1-1; 8 positions agree with TRBD1. The CDR3 loop spans 14 amino acids. Germline lookup yields CDR1 SGHDN and CDR2 FVKESK. With V trimmed by 5 bases and J by 1 base, 3 bases remained unmatched. CDR3 sequence reads: CASSVGTGNTEAFF. Written as DNA, the CDR3 is TGTGCCAGCAGCGTGGGGACAGGGAACACTGAAGCTTTCTTT. Based on the CDR3 plus reference TRBV14 and TRBJ1-1, the full variable domain is EAGVTQFPSHSVIEKGQTVTLRCDPISGHDNLYWYRRVMGKEIKFLLHFVKESKQDESGMPNNRFLAERTGGTYSTLKVQPAELEDSGVYFCASSVGTGNTEAFFGQGTRLTVV.

The rearrangement joins TRBV11-3 to TRBJ2-1; no clear D. Germline lookup yields CDR1 SGHNT and CDR2 YENEEA. The CDR3 length is 10 residues. Trimming removed 5 bases from V and 7 bases from J, with 3 bases in between. The CDR3 sequence: CASSHNEQFF. CDR3 in DNA: TGTGCCAGCAGCCATAATGAGCAGTTCTTC.

The chain recombines TRBV13 with TRBJ2-1; no clear D. The V end lost 2 bases, the J end lost 0 bases, and 5 bases lay between the germline ends. Germline V gene data show CDR1 as PRHDT and CDR2 as FYEKMQ (reference sequence). The CDR3 spans 14 residues. CDR3 protein: CASSLRSSYNEQFF. The CDR3 DNA is TGTGCCAGCAGCTTAAGGAGCTCCTACAATGAGCAGTTCTTC.

The rearrangement uses TRBV7-9 and TRBJ1-2, with 7 bases identical to TRBD1. Unmatched junction bases numbered 9, after V lost 6 bases and J lost 5 bases. The CDR3 runs 14 residues. Germline CDR1 reads SEHNR; CDR2 reads FQNEAQ (reference sequence). This CDR3 reads CASRPMGQWYGYTF. The CDR3 nucleotides read TGTGCCAGCAGACCGATGGGACAGTGGTATGGCTACACCTTC. The full variable domain, completed using reference TRBV7-9 and TRBJ1-2, is DTGVSQNPRHKITKRGQNVTFRCDPISEHNRLYWYRQTLGQGPEFLTYFQNEAQLEKSRLLSDRFSAERPKGSFSTLEIQRTEQGDSAMYLCASRPMGQWYGYTFGSGTRLTVV.

The rearrangement links TRBV9 to TRBJ2-3, with 8 bases matching TRBD2. The CDR3 has 16 residues. V shed 0 bases and J 2 bases; nucleotides not matched to a gene: 5. Per germline, CDR1 SGDLS and CDR2 YYNGEE. The CDR3 loop reads CASSVDPGGTTDTQYF. The DNA for the CDR3 is TGTGCCAGCAGCGTAGATCCGGGGGGGACCACAGATACGCAGTATTTT. Supplemented by reference TRBV9 and TRBJ2-3, the full variable domain reads DSGVTQTPKHLITATGQRVTLRCSPRSGDLSVYWYQQSLDQGLQFLIQYYNGEERAKGNILERFSAQQFPDLHSELNLSSLELGDSALYFCASSVDPGGTTDTQYFGPGTRLTVL.

This clone was counted between two and nine times. The rearrangement uses TRBV29-1 and TRBJ1-2, with 7 nucleotides matching TRBD1. The CDR3 runs to 19 residues. Losses at the gene ends were 3 bases for V and 1 base for J; bases not matched to a gene: 20. Germline V gene data show CDR1 as SQVTM and CDR2 as ANQGSEA. The CDR3 DNA sequence: TGCAGCGTTGAGCCGCCGCCGGGACAGCGATACCCTCATAACTATGGCTACACCTTC. As protein: CSVEPPPGQRYPHNYGYTF.

J is TRBJ1-1 and V is TRBV2, with TRBD1 matching 7 bases. Germline V gene sequence: CDR1 SNHLY, CDR2 FYNNEI. This CDR3 contains 16 residues. V gave up 6 bases and J gave up 1 base; unmatched junction bases: 11. CDR3 loop: CASSPSNRGWNTEAFF. The DNA for the CDR3 is TGTGCCAGCAGCCCCTCAAACAGGGGATGGAACACTGAAGCTTTCTTT.

This sequence joins TRBV7-9 and TRBJ1-3, with D unclear. V lost 5 bases and J 0 bases, leaving 17 bases between the germline ends. This CDR3 region has 17 residues. CDR1 and CDR2 from the germline V gene are SEHNR and FQNEAQ (reference sequence). DNA of the CDR3: TGTGCCAGCAGCGACGCGGCCCTTCAACACTCTGGAAACACCATATATTTT. This sequence encodes CASSDAALQHSGNTIYF.

The J gene is TRBJ2-1, the V gene TRBV9, with 9 bases lining up with TRBD2. V lost 0 bases and J lost 4; bases outside the gene matches: 11. This CDR3 has 18 residues. Germline V gene sequence: CDR1 SGDLS, CDR2 YYNGEE. The CDR3 DNA follows: TGTGCCAGCAGCGTAGCTCTGGCTAGCGGGACCGGATACAATGAGCAGTTCTTC. This gives the protein CASSVALASGTGYNEQFF.

V and J are TRBV6-6 and TRBJ1-1; 8 bases are a match to TRBD1. The V gene end was trimmed by 5 bases and the J gene end by 2 bases; junction bases not matched to a gene: 4. Germline V gene data show CDR1 as MNHNY and CDR2 as SVGAGI (reference sequence). The CDR3 has 14 amino acids. CDR3 residues: CASSKGQANTEAFF. The CDR3 DNA follows: TGTGCCAGCAGTAAGGGACAGGCCAACACTGAAGCTTTCTTT.

This clone came up a few times. The CDR3 sequence is CSVTPGTGNTIYF. DNA of the CDR3: TGCAGCGTCACCCCAGGGACTGGAAACACCATATATTTT. V gene TRBV29-1 combines with J gene TRBJ1-3; possibly TRBD1 for D (5 bases). Germline V gene lookup returns CDR1 SQVTM and CDR2 ANQGSEA. This CDR3 has 13 amino acids. V was shortened by 6 bases and J by 2 bases, with 11 bases between the two germline ends.

The chain combines TRBV5-1 with TRBJ1-2; weak D call: TRBD1 (6 bases). CDR1 is SGHRS, CDR2 YFSETQ, per germline. The V gene lost 0 bases and the J gene lost 4 bases, with 16 bases spanning the gap. The CDR3 loop spans 16 amino acids. The CDR3 spells CASSLGTDRTIYGYTF. CDR3 bases: TGCGCCAGCAGCTTGGGGACCGACAGGACGATCTATGGCTACACCTTC.

The chain combines TRBV19 with TRBJ1-2; no firm D call. Germline-derived CDR1 and CDR2 are LNHDA and SQIVND (reference sequence). This CDR3 spans 14 amino acids. V shed 3 bases and J shed 4 bases, with 12 bases lying between them. CDR3 DNA: TGTGCCAGTAGTATTCGGAGTCTAGGCTATGGCTACACCTTC. Its translation: CASSIRSLGYGYTF.

V and J are TRBV11-2 and TRBJ2-7; 8 nucleotides agree with TRBD1. CDR1 is SGHAT, CDR2 FQNNGV, per germline. The CDR3 runs to 15 residues. The junction had 7 bases not matched to a gene; V was cut back by 3 bases and J by 3 bases. CDR3 coding DNA: TGTGCCAGCAGCTTTGGTACAGGGGGATTCTACGAGCAGTACTTC. Its protein is CASSFGTGGFYEQYF. The variable domain in full, with the rest retrieved from reference TRBV11-2 and TRBJ2-7, is EAGVAQSPRYKIIEKRQSVAFWCNPISGHATLYWYQQILGQGPKLLIQFQNNGVVDDSQLPKDRFSAERLKGVDSTLKIQPAKLEDSAVYLCASSFGTGGFYEQYFGPGTRLTVT.

The J gene is TRBJ1-2, the V gene TRBV5-1, with D unresolved. Germline V gene sequence: CDR1 SGHRS, CDR2 YFSETQ. V was pared by 0 bases and J by 7 bases, with 10 bases between. This CDR3 contains 13 residues. The CDR3 reads CASSLVLGAGYTF. The CDR3 DNA follows: TGCGCCAGCAGCTTGGTGCTGGGCGCTGGCTACACCTTC.

The V call is TRBV19, the J call TRBJ1-5; 12 nucleotides match TRBD1. Germline CDR1 reads LNHDA; CDR2 reads SQIVND (reference sequence). With 7 bases clipped from V and 7 bases from J, the junction kept 11 bases outside the gene matches. CDR3 length: 16 residues. The CDR3 protein is CASKAGDRGLRQPQHF. The CDR3 bases are TGTGCCAGTAAGGCGGGGGACAGGGGGCTGAGACAGCCCCAGCATTTT.

The chain recombines TRBV11-1 with TRBJ2-3; D is possibly TRBD2 (6 bases). V shed 3 bases and J shed 1 base, with 14 bases lying between them. In germline, CDR1 is SGHAT, CDR2 FQDESV (reference sequence). The CDR3 runs to 16 residues. Here the CDR3 DNA reads TGTGCCAGCAGCTTCCTGGTTAGCGGCGGCACAGATACGCAGTATTTT. It codes for CASSFLVSGGTDTQYF.

This chain uses TRBV19 with TRBJ1-1; 9 bases line up with TRBD1. The V gene end was trimmed by 1 base and the J gene end by 4 bases; junction bases not matched to a gene: 4. The CDR3 contains 15 residues. Germline CDR1 and CDR2: LNHDA and SQIVND (reference sequence). For the CDR3, the DNA is TGTGCCAGTAGTATAGGGGGACAGGGAAGCACTGAAGCTTTCTTT. Its translation: CASSIGGQGSTEAFF.

As to this clone: The sample has other DNA sequences that encode this CDR3 too. V and J are TRBV18 and TRBJ1-1; possibly TRBD1 for D (5 bases). Germline lookup yields CDR1 KGHSH and CDR2 LQKENI. The CDR3 length is 13 residues. With 3 bases removed from V and 0 bases from J, the gap between germline ends came to 5 bases. Here the CDR3 DNA reads TGTGCCAGCTCACCGACAGTGAACACTGAAGCTTTCTTT. It yields the protein CASSPTVNTEAFF.

This clone was recorded a few times. The chain is built from TRBV2 and TRBJ1-4; D might be TRBD1 (5 bases). The CDR3 runs to 17 residues. CDR1 is SNHLY and CDR2 is FYNNEI in the germline V gene. The V gene lost 4 bases and the J gene lost 1 base, with 16 bases spanning the gap. The CDR3 protein is CASSGEGRWQTNEKLFF. The CDR3 DNA sequence: TGTGCCAGCAGTGGGGAGGGGAGGTGGCAAACTAATGAAAAACTGTTTTTT.

The rearrangement uses TRBV10-3 and TRBJ1-2; D remains unclear. Germline CDR1 is ENHRY and CDR2 is SYGVKD. The CDR3 contains 15 residues. V was clipped by 2 bases and J by 5 bases, with 15 bases between them. The CDR3 sequence: CAISEPSTPEYGYTF. The CDR3 DNA reads TGTGCCATCAGTGAGCCCTCTACGCCCGAGTATGGCTACACCTTC.

The chain employs TRBV18 and TRBJ1-2, with D uncertain. Germline assignment: CDR1 KGHSH and CDR2 LQKENI. The CDR3 is made up of 13 amino acids. V was cut by 2 bases and J by 6 bases, with 10 bases left in between. CDR3 sequence reads: CASSPGGLNGYTF. The CDR3 region has the DNA TGTGCCAGCTCACCAGGAGGGCTCAATGGCTACACCTTC.

This clone was seen once. The chain employs TRBV30 and TRBJ1-1, with a weak D call TRBD1 (5 bases). Germline CDR1 reads GTSNPN; CDR2 reads SVGIG (reference sequence). V lost 8 bases to trimming and J lost 4 bases, with 14 bases between them. The CDR3 sequence is 12 residues long. The CDR3, as DNA: TGTGCCACCCGTCGGGGGGGCACTGAAGCTTTCTTT. This sequence encodes CATRRGGTEAFF.

Points on this clone: The sample contains more than one DNA sequence encoding this CDR3. The chain joins TRBV6-4 to TRBJ2-3, with 7 nucleotides matching TRBD2. The CDR3 is 14 amino acids. The ends lost 3 bases at V and 1 base at J; junction bases unmatched: 1. The germline V gene has CDR1 MRHNA and CDR2 SNTAGT. The CDR3 region has the DNA TGTGCCAGCAGTGAGGGGGGGGGCACAGATACGCAGTATTTT. This encodes CASSEGGGTDTQYF.

The rearrangement uses TRBV5-4 and TRBJ2-5; a possible D gene is TRBD1 (5 bases). The CDR3 totals 15 residues. Per germline, CDR1 SGHNT and CDR2 YYREEE (reference sequence). V was cut by 4 bases and J by 2 bases, with 15 bases left in between. DNA of the CDR3: TGTGCCAGCAGCCTTCCTCTGGCAGGGCAAGAGACCCAGTACTTC. This sequence encodes CASSLPLAGQETQYF.

In its sample, this clone was seen once. The chain uses TRBV7-9 and TRBJ1-4; D is uncertain. Germline CDR1 reads SEHNR; CDR2 reads FQNEAQ (reference sequence). This CDR3 spans 14 amino acids. Trimming took 1 base from V and 1 from J, leaving 4 bases between them. The CDR3 coding sequence is TGTGCCAGCAGCTTAGGTAGAACTAATGAAAAACTGTTTTTT. It encodes CASSLGRTNEKLFF. The full variable domain, its missing parts supplied by reference TRBV7-9 and TRBJ1-4, is DTGVSQNPRHKITKRGQNVTFRCDPISEHNRLYWYRQTLGQGPEFLTYFQNEAQLEKSRLLSDRFSAERPKGSFSTLEIQRTEQGDSAMYLCASSLGRTNEKLFFGSGTQLSVL.

This chain links TRBV29-1 with TRBJ1-1; D may be TRBD1 (6 bases). This CDR3 has 11 residues. V lost 3 bases, J lost 6 bases, and 8 bases lay in between. Germline lookup yields CDR1 SQVTM and CDR2 ANQGSEA. CDR3 loop: CSVDGGPEAFF. The CDR3 DNA follows: TGCAGCGTTGACGGGGGGCCTGAAGCTTTCTTT.

This chain joins TRBV6-5 and TRBJ2-7; 9 bases are a match to TRBD1. CDR1 and CDR2 (germline): MNHEY, SVGAGI. The CDR3 has 15 residues. V lost 4 bases, J lost 3 bases, and 7 bases stayed unmatched. This CDR3 is CASSSPTDRGYEQYF. DNA of the CDR3: TGTGCCAGCAGTTCCCCTACGGACAGGGGCTACGAGCAGTACTTC.